These 5 T cell receptor beta chains came from one sample sequenced in a study of blood T cell repertoires in COVID-19. Assay: immunoSEQ multiplex PCR; the TCRdb copy retains only in-frame clones and omits some. The data hold more than 150,000 clones, with roughly 76% observed a single time. The sequenced sample consisted of peripheral blood. The receptors shown here come from a woman at least 80 years old with COVID-19, enrolled during active disease.

The chain links TRBV5-8 to TRBJ2-1; TRBD2 might be the D (5 bases). CDR1 and CDR2 from the germline V gene are SGHTS and YDEGEE. This CDR3 spans 14 amino acids. The ends were cut back, 1 base at V and 14 bases at J, with 19 bases in the middle. In DNA form, the CDR3 reads TGTGCCAGCAGCTTGCTACCCGCCGAGGGTGGGGAGTTCTTC. It codes for CASSLLPAEGGEFF.

This chain connects TRBV7-9 to TRBJ2-1, with 7 bases matching TRBD2. The V gene's germline CDR1 is SEHNR and CDR2 FQNEAQ (reference sequence). The V gene end was trimmed by 5 bases and the J gene end by 5 bases; junction bases not matched to a gene: 12. The CDR3 has 16 amino acids. The CDR3 reads CASSPRRLAGDNEQFF. In DNA form, the CDR3 reads TGTGCCAGCAGCCCCCGCCGACTAGCAGGCGACAATGAGCAGTTCTTC. The full variable domain, with the rest looked up from reference TRBV7-9 and TRBJ2-1, is DTGVSQNPRHKITKRGQNVTFRCDPISEHNRLYWYRQTLGQGPEFLTYFQNEAQLEKSRLLSDRFSAERPKGSFSTLEIQRTEQGDSAMYLCASSPRRLAGDNEQFFGPGTRLTVL.

The chain couples TRBV28 to TRBJ2-2, with D possibly being TRBD2 (5 bases). Germline-derived CDR1 and CDR2 are MDHEN and SYDVKM. V was shortened by 9 bases and J by 0 bases, with 8 bases between the two germline ends. The CDR3 sequence is 13 residues long. The CDR3 loop is CASEDSNTGELFF. The CDR3 DNA is TGTGCCAGTGAGGACTCGAACACCGGGGAGCTGTTTTTT. The full variable domain, its missing parts supplied by reference TRBV28 and TRBJ2-2, is DVKVTQSSRYLVKRTGEKVFLECVQDMDHENMFWYRQDPGLGLRLIYFSYDVKMKEKGDIPEGYSVSREKKERFSLILESASTNQTSMYLCASEDSNTGELFFGEGSRLTVL.

The chain uses TRBV6-4 and TRBJ2-1; perhaps TRBD2 as D (5 bases). The germline V and J ends were trimmed by 2 bases and 8 bases, with 13 bases remaining between them. The germline gives CDR1 MRHNA, CDR2 SNTAGT. The CDR3 consists of 14 residues. CDR3 sequence: CASSDGREGHEQFF. For the CDR3, the DNA is TGTGCCAGCAGTGACGGCCGAGAGGGCCATGAGCAGTTCTTC.

The chain is built from TRBV6-5 and TRBJ2-2, with D perhaps TRBD2 (6 bases). V lost 8 bases and J lost 5, with 18 bases in between. The CDR3 is 15 amino acids. CDR1 and CDR2 from the germline V gene are MNHEY and SVGAGI. This CDR3 reads CASELGGVGTGELFF. CDR3 bases: TGTGCCAGCGAATTGGGGGGAGTAGGAACCGGGGAGCTGTTTTTT.